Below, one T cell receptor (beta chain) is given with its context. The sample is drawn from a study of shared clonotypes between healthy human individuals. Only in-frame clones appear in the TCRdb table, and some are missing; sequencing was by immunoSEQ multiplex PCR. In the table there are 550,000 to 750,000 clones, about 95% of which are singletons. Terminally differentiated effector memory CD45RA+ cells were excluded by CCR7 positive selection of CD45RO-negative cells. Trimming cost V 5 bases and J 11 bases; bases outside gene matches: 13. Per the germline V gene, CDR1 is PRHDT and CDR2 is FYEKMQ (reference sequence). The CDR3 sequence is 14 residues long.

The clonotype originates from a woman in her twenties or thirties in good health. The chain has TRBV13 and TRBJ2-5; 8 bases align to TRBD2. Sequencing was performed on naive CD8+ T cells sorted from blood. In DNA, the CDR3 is TGTGCCAGCAGCCTTGGGCTAGCGGGCCGGGAGCAGTACTTC. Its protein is CASSLGLAGREQYF.